The TCR beta chain described here comes from a study of a mutant IDH1 vaccine in newly diagnosed glioma. As for the study in general: Vaccination started 4-6 weeks after radiotherapy alone, or with temozolomide cycles. Treated patients comprised around 60% males and approximately 38% females, mean age roughly 44 years. Most had both radiotherapy and temozolomide beforehand; others had only one.

Time point: week 5, during vaccination. Every vaccination contained 300 ug of the mutant IDH1 20-mer peptide and was paired with topical imiquimod. V lost 3 bases and J lost 3, with 6 bases in between. CDR1 MDHEN and CDR2 SYDVKM come from the germline V gene. The CDR3 extends over 13 amino acids. A word on this clone: Antigen specificity is unknown.

Findings and caveats of the study: Induction of immune responses by the vaccine occurred in 85% to 95% of patients.

Some clones are missing from TCRdb's copy, which holds only in-frame ones; the method was immunoSEQ multiplex PCR. The sample includes about 40,000 clones, 90% to 95% of them seen just once. The clonotype comes from a man over 45 with glioma. Here the sequenced sample was PBMCs, taken from a glioma patient whose treatment included an IDH1 peptide vaccine. The chain links TRBV28 to TRBJ1-5; D uncertain. CDR3 sequence: CASSFVANQPQHF. Here the CDR3 DNA reads TGTGCCAGCAGTTTCGTCGCCAATCAGCCCCAGCATTTT.